This T cell receptor (beta chain) was sequenced in a study of T cells in Graves' hyperthyroidism and ophthalmopathy. RNA transcripts were the template for amplifying TCR beta CDR3 regions. During a first-round RT-PCR of the TCR CDR3, the HTBI primer set was used. One entry per CDR3 protein, called by TCRdb with MiXCR from the multiplex PCR reads. The table records about 590,000 distinct CDR3 sequences, about 15% of them present only once. Germline assignment: CDR1 SGHTA and CDR2 FQGNSA. The V end was cut by 5 bases, the J end by 0 bases, with 10 bases between. CDR3 length: 15 residues. The diagnoses drew upon clinical symptoms, serum thyroxine and TRAb, thyroid ultrasound and orbital computed tomography. In this sample, this clonotype turned up many times.

This chain links TRBV7-2 with TRBJ1-4; D possibly corresponds to TRBD1 (5 bases). Sequences were obtained from blood. The receptor comes from a woman aged 25 to 39 with Graves' hyperthyroidism. The CDR3 DNA reads as TGTGCCAGCAGCGTTCAGGGCGCAACTAATGAAAAACTGTTTTTT. The encoded protein is CASSVQGATNEKLFF.